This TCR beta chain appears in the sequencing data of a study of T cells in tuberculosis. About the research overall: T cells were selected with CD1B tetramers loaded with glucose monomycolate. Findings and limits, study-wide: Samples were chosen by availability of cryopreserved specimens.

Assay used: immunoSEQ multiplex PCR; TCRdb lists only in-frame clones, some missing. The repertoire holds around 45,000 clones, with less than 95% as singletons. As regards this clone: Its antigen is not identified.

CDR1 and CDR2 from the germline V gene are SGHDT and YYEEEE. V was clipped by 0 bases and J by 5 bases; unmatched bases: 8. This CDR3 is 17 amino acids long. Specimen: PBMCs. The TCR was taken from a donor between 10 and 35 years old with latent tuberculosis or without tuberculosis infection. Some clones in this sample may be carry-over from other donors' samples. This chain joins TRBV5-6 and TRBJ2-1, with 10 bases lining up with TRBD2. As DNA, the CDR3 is TGTGCCAGCAGCTTGGTTGCTAGCGGGGGTTTTAACAATGAGCAGTTCTTC. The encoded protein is CASSLVASGGFNNEQFF.